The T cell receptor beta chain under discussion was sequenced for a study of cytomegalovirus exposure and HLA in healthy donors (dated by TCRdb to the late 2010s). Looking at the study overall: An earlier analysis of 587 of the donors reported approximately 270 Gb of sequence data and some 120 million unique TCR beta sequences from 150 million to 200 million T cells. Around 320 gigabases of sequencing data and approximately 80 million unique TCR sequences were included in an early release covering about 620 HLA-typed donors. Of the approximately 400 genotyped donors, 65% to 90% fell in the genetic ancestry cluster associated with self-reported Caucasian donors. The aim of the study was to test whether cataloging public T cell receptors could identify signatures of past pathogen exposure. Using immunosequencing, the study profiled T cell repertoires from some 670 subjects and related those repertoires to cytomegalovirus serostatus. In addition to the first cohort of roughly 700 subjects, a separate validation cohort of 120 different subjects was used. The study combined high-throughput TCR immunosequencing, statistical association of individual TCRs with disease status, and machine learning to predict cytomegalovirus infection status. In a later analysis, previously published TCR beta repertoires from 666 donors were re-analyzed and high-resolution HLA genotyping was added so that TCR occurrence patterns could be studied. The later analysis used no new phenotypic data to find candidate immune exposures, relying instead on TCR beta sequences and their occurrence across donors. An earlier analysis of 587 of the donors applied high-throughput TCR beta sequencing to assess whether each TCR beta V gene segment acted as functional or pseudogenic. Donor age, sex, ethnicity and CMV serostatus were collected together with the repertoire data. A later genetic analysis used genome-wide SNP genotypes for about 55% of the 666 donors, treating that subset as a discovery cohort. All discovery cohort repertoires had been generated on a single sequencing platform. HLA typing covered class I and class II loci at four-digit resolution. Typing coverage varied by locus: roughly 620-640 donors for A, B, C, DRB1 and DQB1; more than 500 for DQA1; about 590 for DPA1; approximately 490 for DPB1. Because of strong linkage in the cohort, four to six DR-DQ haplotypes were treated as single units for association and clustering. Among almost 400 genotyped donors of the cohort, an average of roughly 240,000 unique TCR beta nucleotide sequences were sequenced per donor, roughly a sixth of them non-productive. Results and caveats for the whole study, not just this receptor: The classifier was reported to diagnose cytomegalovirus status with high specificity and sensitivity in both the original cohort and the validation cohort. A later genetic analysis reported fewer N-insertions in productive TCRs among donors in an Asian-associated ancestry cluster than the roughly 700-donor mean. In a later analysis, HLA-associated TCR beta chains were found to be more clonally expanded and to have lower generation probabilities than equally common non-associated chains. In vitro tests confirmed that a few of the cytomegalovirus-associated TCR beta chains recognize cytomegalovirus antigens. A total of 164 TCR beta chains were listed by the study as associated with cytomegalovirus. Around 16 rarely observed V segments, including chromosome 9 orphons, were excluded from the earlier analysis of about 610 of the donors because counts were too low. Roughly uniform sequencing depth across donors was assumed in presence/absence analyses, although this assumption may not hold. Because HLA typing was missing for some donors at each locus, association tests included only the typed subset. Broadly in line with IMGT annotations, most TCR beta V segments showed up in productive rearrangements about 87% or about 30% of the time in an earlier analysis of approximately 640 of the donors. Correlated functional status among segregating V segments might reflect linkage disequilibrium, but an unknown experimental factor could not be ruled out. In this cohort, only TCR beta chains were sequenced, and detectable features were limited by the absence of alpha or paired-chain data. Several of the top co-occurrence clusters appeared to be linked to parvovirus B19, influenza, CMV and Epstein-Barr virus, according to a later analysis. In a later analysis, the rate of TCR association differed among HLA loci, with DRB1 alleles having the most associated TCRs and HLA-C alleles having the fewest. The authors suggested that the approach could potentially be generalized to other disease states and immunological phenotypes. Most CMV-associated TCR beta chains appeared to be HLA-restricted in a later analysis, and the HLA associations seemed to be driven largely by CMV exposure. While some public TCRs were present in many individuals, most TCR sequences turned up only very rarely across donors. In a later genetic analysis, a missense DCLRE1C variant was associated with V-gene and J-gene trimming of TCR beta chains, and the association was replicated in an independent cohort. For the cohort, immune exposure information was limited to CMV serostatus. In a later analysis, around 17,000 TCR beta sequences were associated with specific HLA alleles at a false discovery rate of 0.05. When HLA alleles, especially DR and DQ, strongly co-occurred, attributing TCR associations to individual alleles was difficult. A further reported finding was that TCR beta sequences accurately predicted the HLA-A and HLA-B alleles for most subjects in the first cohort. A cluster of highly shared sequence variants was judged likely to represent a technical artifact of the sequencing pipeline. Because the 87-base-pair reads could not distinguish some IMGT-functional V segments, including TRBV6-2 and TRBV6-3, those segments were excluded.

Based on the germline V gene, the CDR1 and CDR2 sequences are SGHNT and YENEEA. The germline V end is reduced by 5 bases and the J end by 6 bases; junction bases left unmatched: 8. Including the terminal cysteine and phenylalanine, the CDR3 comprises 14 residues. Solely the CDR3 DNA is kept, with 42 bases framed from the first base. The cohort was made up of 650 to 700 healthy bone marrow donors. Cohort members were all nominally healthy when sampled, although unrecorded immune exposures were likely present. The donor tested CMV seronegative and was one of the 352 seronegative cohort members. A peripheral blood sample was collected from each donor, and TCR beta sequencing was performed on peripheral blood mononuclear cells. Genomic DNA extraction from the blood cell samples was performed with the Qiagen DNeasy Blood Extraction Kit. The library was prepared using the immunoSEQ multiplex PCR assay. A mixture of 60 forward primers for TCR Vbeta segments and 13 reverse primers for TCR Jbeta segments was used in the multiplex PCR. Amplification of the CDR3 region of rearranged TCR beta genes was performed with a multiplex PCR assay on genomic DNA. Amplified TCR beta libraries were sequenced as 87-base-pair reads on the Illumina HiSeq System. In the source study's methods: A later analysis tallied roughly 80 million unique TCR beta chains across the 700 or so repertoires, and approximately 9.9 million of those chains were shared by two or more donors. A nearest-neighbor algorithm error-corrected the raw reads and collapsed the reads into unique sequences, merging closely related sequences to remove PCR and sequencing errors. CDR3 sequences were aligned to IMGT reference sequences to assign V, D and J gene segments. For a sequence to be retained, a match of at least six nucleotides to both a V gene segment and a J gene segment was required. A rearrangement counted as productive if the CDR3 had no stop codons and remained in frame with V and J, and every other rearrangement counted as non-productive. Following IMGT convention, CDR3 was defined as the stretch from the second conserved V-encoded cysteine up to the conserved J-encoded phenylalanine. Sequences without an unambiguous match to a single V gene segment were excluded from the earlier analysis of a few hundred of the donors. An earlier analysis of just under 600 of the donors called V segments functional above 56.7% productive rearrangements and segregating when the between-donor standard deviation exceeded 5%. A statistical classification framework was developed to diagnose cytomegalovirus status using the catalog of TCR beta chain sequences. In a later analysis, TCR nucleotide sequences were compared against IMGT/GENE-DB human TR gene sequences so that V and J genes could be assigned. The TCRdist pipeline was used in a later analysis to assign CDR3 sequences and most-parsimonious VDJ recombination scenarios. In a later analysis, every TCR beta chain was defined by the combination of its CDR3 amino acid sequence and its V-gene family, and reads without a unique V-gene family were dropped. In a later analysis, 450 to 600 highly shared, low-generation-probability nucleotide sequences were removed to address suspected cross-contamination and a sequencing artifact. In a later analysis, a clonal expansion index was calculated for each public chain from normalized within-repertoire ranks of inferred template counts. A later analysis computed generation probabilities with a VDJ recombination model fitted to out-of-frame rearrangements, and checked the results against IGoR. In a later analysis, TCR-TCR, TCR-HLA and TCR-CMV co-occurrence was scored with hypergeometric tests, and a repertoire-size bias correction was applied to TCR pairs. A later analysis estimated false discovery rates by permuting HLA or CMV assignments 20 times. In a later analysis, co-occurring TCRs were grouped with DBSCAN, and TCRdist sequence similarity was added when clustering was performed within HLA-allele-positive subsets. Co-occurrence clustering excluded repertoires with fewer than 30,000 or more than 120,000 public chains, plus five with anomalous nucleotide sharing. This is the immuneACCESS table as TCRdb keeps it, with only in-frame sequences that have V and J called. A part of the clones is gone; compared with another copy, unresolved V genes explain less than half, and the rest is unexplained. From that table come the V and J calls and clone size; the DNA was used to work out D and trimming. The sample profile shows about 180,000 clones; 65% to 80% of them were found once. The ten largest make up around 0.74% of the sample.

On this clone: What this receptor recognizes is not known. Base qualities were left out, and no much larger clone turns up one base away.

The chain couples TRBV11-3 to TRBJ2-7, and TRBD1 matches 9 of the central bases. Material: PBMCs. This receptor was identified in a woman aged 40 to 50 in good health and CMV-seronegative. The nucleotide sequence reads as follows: TGTGCCAGCAGCCCAGGACAGGGGAAATCCGAGCAGTACTTC. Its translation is CASSPGQGKSEQYF.